The entry that follows covers one T cell receptor beta chain sequence. The antigen is unknown. This sample was taken from a study of T cell responses to AZD1222 COVID-19 vaccine. The method was immunoSEQ multiplex PCR; TCRdb's version includes in-frame clones alone and lacks a portion of them. The table has about 63,000 clones, about 85% seen once. V was pared by 8 bases and J by 1 base, with 10 bases of the junction left unmatched. The CDR3 covers 15 residues. CDR1 MNHEY and CDR2 SVGAGI come from the germline V gene. Regarding the study as a whole: Females made up more of the donors, who were largely white British, and clonal diversity may have come out too low. Seropositive at baseline were only a handful of AZD1222 recipients. After the peak T cell response, and only then, were repertoires sampled.

The sequencing used peripheral blood, collected on day 0 of AZD1222 vaccination. This chain joins TRBV6-5 and TRBJ1-1; 7 bases match TRBD1. This TCR was recovered from an adult in good health. CDR3 sequence (DNA): TGTGCCAGCGAAGACAGGGCGGCTTGGAACACTGAAGCTTTCTTT. This translates into CASEDRAAWNTEAFF.